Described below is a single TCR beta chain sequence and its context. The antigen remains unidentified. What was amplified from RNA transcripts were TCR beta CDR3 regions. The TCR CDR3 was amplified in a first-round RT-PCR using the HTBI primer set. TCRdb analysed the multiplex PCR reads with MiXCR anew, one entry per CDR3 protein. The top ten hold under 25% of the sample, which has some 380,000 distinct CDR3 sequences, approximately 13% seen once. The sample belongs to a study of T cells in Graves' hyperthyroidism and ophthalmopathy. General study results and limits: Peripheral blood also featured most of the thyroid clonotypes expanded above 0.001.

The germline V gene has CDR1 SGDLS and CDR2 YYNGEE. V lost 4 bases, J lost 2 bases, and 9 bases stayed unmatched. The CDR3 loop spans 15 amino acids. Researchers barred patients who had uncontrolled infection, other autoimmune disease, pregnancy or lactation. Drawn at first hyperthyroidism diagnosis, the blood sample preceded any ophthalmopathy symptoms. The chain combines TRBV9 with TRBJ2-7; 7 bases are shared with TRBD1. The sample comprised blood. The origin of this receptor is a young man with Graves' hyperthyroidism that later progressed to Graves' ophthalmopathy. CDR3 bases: TGTGCCAGCAGCCAACATCCCGGGACAGCCTACGAGCAGTACTTC. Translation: CASSQHPGTAYEQYF.